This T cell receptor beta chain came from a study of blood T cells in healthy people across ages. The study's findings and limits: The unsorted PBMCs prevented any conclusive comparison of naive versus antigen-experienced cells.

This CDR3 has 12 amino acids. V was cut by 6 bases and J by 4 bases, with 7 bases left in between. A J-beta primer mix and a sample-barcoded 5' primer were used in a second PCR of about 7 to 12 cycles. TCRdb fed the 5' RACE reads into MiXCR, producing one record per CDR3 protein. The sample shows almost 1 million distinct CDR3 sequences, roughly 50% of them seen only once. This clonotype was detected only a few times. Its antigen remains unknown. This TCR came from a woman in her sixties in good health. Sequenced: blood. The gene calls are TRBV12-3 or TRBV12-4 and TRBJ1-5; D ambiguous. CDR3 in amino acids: CASRKRNQPQHF. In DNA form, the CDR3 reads TGTGCCAGCAGAAAAAGGAATCAGCCCCAGCATTTT.